This is a list of T cell receptor beta chains from one sample in a study of T cell repertoires in cytomegalovirus infection. MiXCR, run by TCRdb on the reads, gives a single entry per CDR3 protein. The data contain about 830,000 distinct CDR3 sequences, 32% of them singletons. Antigens for these TCRs are unknown. The sequenced sample was cultured CD8+ T cells from PBMCs, obtained from culture after CMV antigen stimulation. All receptors derive from a human donor in good health (CMV status not recorded). Some clones in this sample may be carry-over from other donors' samples. The CDR3 runs from the conserved cysteine through the conserved F or W. The D gene is left open where the match is weak. A row's size may be missing; if present it is once, few, many or a size class.

V gene	clone size	D gene	J gene	CDR3 protein	CDR3 DNA
TRBV4-1	-	TRBD2	TRBJ2-1	CASSHPGGAGNEQFF	TGCGCCAGCAGCCATCCCGGGGGGGCGGGGAATGAGCAGTTCTTC
TRBV7-9	-	TRBD1	TRBJ2-2	CASSPFGQGATTGELFF	TGTGCCAGCAGCCCCTTCGGACAGGGGGCAACCACCGGGGAGCTGTTTTTT
TRBV6-2/TRBV6-3	-	-	TRBJ1-1	CASSRDIGNTEAFF	TGTGCCAGCAGCCGGGATATCGGGAACACTGAAGCTTTCTTT
TRBV6-1	few	TRBD2	TRBJ2-1	CASSEWKLAVDNEQFF	TGTGCCAGCAGTGAATGGAAACTAGCGGTCGACAATGAGCAGTTCTTC
TRBV6-1	-	-	TRBJ2-5	CASSEGIPQETQYF	TGTGCCAGCAGTGAAGGAATCCCCCAAGAGACCCAGTACTTC
TRBV6-5	-	TRBD1	TRBJ2-1	CASSNGQGREQFF	TGTGCCAGCAGCAACGGACAGGGCAGGGAGCAGTTCTTC
TRBV3-1	-	TRBD1	TRBJ2-3	CASSHLQGAIRTDTQYF	TGTGCCAGCAGCCATTTACAGGGGGCGATCAGGACAGATACGCAGTATTTT
TRBV11-1	few	TRBD2	TRBJ2-1	CASSSVTSGASSYNEQFF	TGTGCCAGCAGCTCCGTGACTAGCGGCGCTAGCTCCTACAATGAGCAGTTCTTC
TRBV19	-	TRBD1	TRBJ2-1	CASSPLYRGYNEQFF	TGTGCCAGTAGTCCCCTATACAGGGGCTACAATGAGCAGTTCTTC
TRBV9	-	-	TRBJ2-5	CASSVQSDRKETQYF	TGTGCCAGCAGTGTACAATCAGACAGGAAAGAGACCCAGTACTTC
TRBV11-2	few	-	TRBJ2-5	CASSLWAVQETQYF	TGTGCCAGCAGCTTATGGGCAGTTCAAGAGACCCAGTACTTC
TRBV7-9	many	-	TRBJ1-1	CASSPRVTEAFF	TGTGCCAGCAGCCCGAGGGTCACTGAAGCTTTCTTT
TRBV19	-	TRBD2	TRBJ2-1	CASTGGLSYNEQFF	TGTGCCAGTACGGGGGGACTCTCCTACAATGAGCAGTTCTTC
TRBV6-1	-	TRBD1	TRBJ1-1	CASSGTGGAGIEAFF	TGTGCCAGCAGTGGGACAGGGGGCGCCGGTATTGAAGCTTTCTTT
TRBV19	few	-	TRBJ1-1	CASIDTMNTEAFF	TGTGCCAGTATTGACACCATGAACACTGAAGCTTTCTTT
TRBV24-1	few	TRBD1	TRBJ2-2	CATSDPGTGSGELFF	TGTGCCACCAGTGACCCTGGGACAGGGTCCGGGGAGCTGTTTTTT
TRBV7-2	many	-	TRBJ2-5	CASSLVRREMYQETQYF	TGTGCCAGCAGCTTAGTTCGCCGGGAAATGTACCAAGAGACCCAGTACTTC
TRBV28	-	TRBD1	TRBJ2-1	CASKQGLSSYNEQFF	TGTGCCAGCAAACAGGGGCTCAGCTCCTACAATGAGCAGTTCTTC
TRBV7-6	many	-	TRBJ2-3	CASSLGIVPYTDTQYF	TGTGCCAGCAGCCTAGGAATAGTACCCTACACAGATACGCAGTATTTT
TRBV9	-	-	TRBJ1-1	CASTLLGGPPYEAFF	TGTGCCAGCACCCTATTAGGGGGTCCACCCTACGAAGCTTTCTTT
TRBV20-1	-	TRBD1	TRBJ2-7	CSARDSGQGTYEQYF	TGCAGTGCTAGAGATTCCGGACAGGGCACCTACGAGCAGTACTTC
TRBV6-6	-	TRBD1	TRBJ1-1	CANRNGQGAAFF	TGTGCCAACAGAAACGGACAGGGGGCAGCTTTCTTT
TRBV27	-	-	TRBJ2-1	CASSATLAANEQFF	TGTGCCAGCAGTGCTACACTCGCCGCCAATGAGCAGTTCTTC
TRBV6-5	many	TRBD1	TRBJ2-1	CASSPGGSSYNEQFF	TGTGCTAGCAGCCCAGGGGGAAGCTCCTACAATGAGCAGTTCTTC
TRBV6-1	few	-	TRBJ1-1	CASRIGTVTEAFF	TGTGCCAGCAGGATCGGGACCGTCACTGAAGCTTTCTTT
TRBV6-1	-	-	TRBJ2-1	CASSEAGVRYNEQFF	TGTGCCAGCAGTGAAGCCGGGGTCCGGTACAATGAGCAGTTCTTC
TRBV28	-	TRBD1	TRBJ1-6	CASSLTGGNNSPLHF	TGTGCCAGCAGTTTGACAGGGGGGAATAATTCACCCCTCCACTTT
TRBV2	-	-	TRBJ2-7	CAREGQEQYF	TGTGCCAGAGAGGGGCAGGAGCAGTACTTC
TRBV6-5	few	-	TRBJ1-5	CASSYVGGQPQHF	TGTGCCAGCAGTTACGTGGGCGGACAGCCCCAGCATTTT
TRBV2	few	-	TRBJ2-6	CALSVGANVLTF	TGTGCCCTCTCAGTAGGGGCCAACGTCCTGACTTTC
TRBV6-1	-	-	TRBJ1-2	CASSSRQANYGYTF	TGTGCCAGCAGTTCACGACAGGCTAATTATGGCTACACCTTC
TRBV7-9	-	-	TRBJ1-1	CASSLAAGEAFF	TGTGCCAGCAGCTTAGCGGCAGGGGAAGCTTTCTTT
TRBV6-6	-	-	TRBJ1-5	CASSRPFRRGGQPQHF	TGTGCCAGCAGTCGCCCTTTTCGGCGAGGAGGTCAGCCCCAGCATTTT
TRBV27	-	TRBD1	TRBJ2-5	CASRTQGAGETQYF	TGTGCCAGCAGAACTCAGGGGGCAGGAGAGACCCAGTACTTC
TRBV15	few	-	TRBJ2-5	CATSRDQWGTEKTQYF	TGTGCCACCAGCAGAGATCAGTGGGGGACTGAGAAGACCCAGTACTTC
TRBV4-1	few	TRBD1	TRBJ1-2	CASSQDQGQGTYGYTF	TGCGCCAGCAGCCAAGATCAGGGACAGGGGACTTATGGCTACACCTTC
TRBV27	once	-	TRBJ2-6	CASSFTGAAGANVLTF	TGTGCCAGCAGTTTTACGGGGGCGGCTGGGGCCAACGTCCTGACTTTC
TRBV7-2	many	TRBD2	TRBJ2-1	CASSLLSGTYNEQFF	TGTGCCAGCAGCTTACTTAGCGGGACTTACAATGAGCAGTTCTTC
TRBV13	few	-	TRBJ1-4	CASSFRGRYEKLFF	TGTGCCAGCAGCTTTCGGGGGAGATATGAAAAACTGTTTTTT
TRBV19	-	-	TRBJ1-2	CASSRTTRQVSRSGYTF	TGTGCCAGTAGTAGGACCACCCGACAGGTTTCAAGATCTGGCTACACCTTC